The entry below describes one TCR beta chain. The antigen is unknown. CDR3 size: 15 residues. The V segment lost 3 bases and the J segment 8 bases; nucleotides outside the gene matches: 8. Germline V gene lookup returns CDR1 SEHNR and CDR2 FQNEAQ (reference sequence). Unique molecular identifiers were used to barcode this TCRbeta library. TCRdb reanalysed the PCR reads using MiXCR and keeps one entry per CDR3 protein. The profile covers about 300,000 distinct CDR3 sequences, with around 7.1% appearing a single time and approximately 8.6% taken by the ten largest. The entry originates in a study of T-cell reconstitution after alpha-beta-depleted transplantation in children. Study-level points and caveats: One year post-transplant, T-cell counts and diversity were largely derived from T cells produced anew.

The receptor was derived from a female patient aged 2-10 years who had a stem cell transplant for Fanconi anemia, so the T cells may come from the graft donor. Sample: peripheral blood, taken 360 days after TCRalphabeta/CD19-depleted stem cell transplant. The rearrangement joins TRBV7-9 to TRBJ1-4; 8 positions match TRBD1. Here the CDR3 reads CASSFPGGDEEKLFF. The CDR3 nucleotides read TGTGCCAGCAGCTTTCCAGGGGGCGATGAGGAAAAACTGTTTTTT.